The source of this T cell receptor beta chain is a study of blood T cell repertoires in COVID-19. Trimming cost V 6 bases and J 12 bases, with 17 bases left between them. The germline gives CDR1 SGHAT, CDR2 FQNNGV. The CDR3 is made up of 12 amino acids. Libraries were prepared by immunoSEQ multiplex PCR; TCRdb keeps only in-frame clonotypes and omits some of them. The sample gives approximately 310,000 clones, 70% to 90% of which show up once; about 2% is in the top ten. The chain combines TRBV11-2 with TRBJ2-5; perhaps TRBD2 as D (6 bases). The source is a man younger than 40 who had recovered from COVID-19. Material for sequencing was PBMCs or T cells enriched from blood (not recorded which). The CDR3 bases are TGTGCCAGCAGTCCGAATAGAGGCGGGGAGTACTTC. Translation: CASSPNRGGEYF.